The next 12 T cell receptor beta chains were all read from a single sample in a study of PD-1 blockade in classical Hodgkin lymphoma. Profiling relied on immunoSEQ multiplex PCR, and the TCRdb table lists in-frame clones only, not all of them. The sample includes 96,000 or so clones, about 93% of them seen just once. The time point was: cycle 4 day 1 (C4D1), after around six weeks of nivolumab. There was relapse after autologous stem cell transplantation in every patient, and there was variation in brentuximab vedotin exposure. This sample comprised peripheral blood mononuclear cells (PBMCs), obtained before the fourth cycle of nivolumab. These receptors were obtained from a human donor with classical Hodgkin lymphoma.

The V call is TRBV28, the J call TRBJ1-1; perhaps TRBD1 as D (5 bases). The V end was cut by 6 bases, the J end by 2 bases, with 10 bases between. The CDR3 has 13 amino acids. Per the germline V gene, CDR1 is MDHEN and CDR2 is SYDVKM. The DNA for the CDR3 is TGTGCCAGCAGGTCTGGGGGTAACACTGAAGCTTTCTTT. Residues: CASRSGGNTEAFF.

This clone was seen only once. CDR3 in amino acids: CASSNGPRGIRNTEAFF. In DNA, the CDR3 is TGTGCCAGCAGTAACGGCCCTCGAGGAATTAGGAACACTGAAGCTTTCTTT. The V call is TRBV27, the J call TRBJ1-1; D gene ambiguous. V gave up 5 bases and J gave up 1 base, with 20 bases separating them. The CDR3 extends over 17 amino acids. Looked up from germline, CDR1 is MNHEY and CDR2 is SMNVEV (reference sequence).

V usage is TRBV5-4 and J usage is TRBJ1-5; perhaps TRBD1 as D (5 bases). CDR3 length: 13 residues. CDR1 is SGHNT and CDR2 is YYREEE in the germline V gene (reference sequence). Trimming pared 4 bases from V and 5 bases from J, leaving 10 bases between. CDR3 nucleotides: TGTGCCAGCAGCCCCGGAGGGGATCAGCCCCAGCATTTT. It yields the protein CASSPGGDQPQHF.

This chain connects TRBV9 to TRBJ2-7, with TRBD1 as a possible D gene (6 bases). Looked up from germline, CDR1 is SGDLS and CDR2 is YYNGEE. V lost 3 bases, J lost 2 bases, and 12 bases lay in between. This CDR3 has 14 residues. CDR3 in DNA: TGTGCCAGCAGCGCCCGGGACATGACCTACGAGCAGTACTTC. It yields the protein CASSARDMTYEQYF. Together with reference TRBV9 and TRBJ2-7, the CDR3 gives the full variable domain: DSGVTQTPKHLITATGQRVTLRCSPRSGDLSVYWYQQSLDQGLQFLIQYYNGEERAKGNILERFSAQQFPDLHSELNLSSLELGDSALYFCASSARDMTYEQYFGPGTRLTVT.

The V call is TRBV11-3, the J call TRBJ2-2, with D hard to call. V was trimmed by 3 bases and J by 5 bases, leaving 10 bases between them. The CDR3 is 14 amino acids. Germline CDR1 SGHNT, CDR2 YENEEA. The CDR3 region has the DNA TGTGCCAGCAGCTTCGACGGAGAAACCGGGGAGCTGTTTTTT. This sequence encodes CASSFDGETGELFF.

The chain combines TRBV5-6 with TRBJ2-7; perhaps TRBD1 as D (6 bases). The germline V and J ends were trimmed by 0 bases and 3 bases, with 16 bases remaining between them. Per germline, CDR1 SGHDT and CDR2 YYEEEE. The length of the CDR3 is 16 residues. CDR3 residues: CASSLVPGTRSYEQYF. DNA of the CDR3: TGTGCCAGCAGCTTGGTTCCCGGGACAAGGAGCTACGAGCAGTACTTC.

This clone was observed once. The chain links TRBV28 to TRBJ2-7; maybe TRBD1 (5 bases). The V gene's germline CDR1 is MDHEN and CDR2 SYDVKM. Trimming removed 6 bases at V and 2 bases at J, with 11 bases between. This CDR3 has 13 amino acids. The CDR3 coding sequence is TGTGCCAGCAGGCCCGACAGTACCTACGAGCAGTACTTC. It is translated as CASRPDSTYEQYF.

The J gene is TRBJ2-7, the V gene TRBV5-6; D is undetermined. There are 14 residues in the CDR3. Trimming left V 3 bases short and J 2 bases short, with 12 bases between. CDR1 is SGHDT, CDR2 YYEEEE, per germline. The CDR3 bases are TGTGCCAGCAGCTCCCATACACTTACCTACGAGCAGTACTTC. It codes for CASSSHTLTYEQYF.

This clone appeared once. The V gene is TRBV5-1, the J gene TRBJ2-5; unclear D gene. Germline V lookup: CDR1 SGHRS, CDR2 YFSETQ. CDR3 size: 15 residues. The germline V and J ends were trimmed by 4 bases and 1 base, with 14 bases remaining between them. This chain's CDR3 is CASSQFSAAQETQYF. The CDR3 region has the DNA TGCGCCAGCAGCCAATTCTCTGCGGCCCAAGAGACCCAGTACTTC.

The chain recombines TRBV19 with TRBJ2-5; 10 positions agree with TRBD1. J was trimmed by 5 bases and V by 3 bases; bases with no gene match: 6. Per germline, CDR1 LNHDA and CDR2 SQIVND (reference sequence). The CDR3 sequence is 15 residues long. The CDR3 region has the DNA TGTGCCAGTAGTATTAGGACAGGGGGTGTGGAGACCCAGTACTTC. This translates into CASSIRTGGVETQYF. Full variable domain (remainder filled in from reference TRBV19 and TRBJ2-5): DGGITQSPKYLFRKEGQNVTLSCEQNLNHDAMYWYRQDPGQGLRLIYYSQIVNDFQKGDIAEGYSVSREKKESFPLTVTSAQKNPTAFYLCASSIRTGGVETQYFGPGTRLLVL.

V is TRBV9 and J is TRBJ1-2, with D tentatively TRBD1 (5 bases). V lost 3 bases, J lost 4 bases, and 10 bases lay in between. The length of the CDR3 is 13 residues. From germline, CDR1 is SGDLS and CDR2 YYNGEE. The CDR3 DNA is TGTGCCAGCAGCGCGACAGCTGCCTATGGCTACACCTTC. Protein: CASSATAAYGYTF.

This rearrangement joins TRBV9 to TRBJ2-7; TRBD2 aligns across 16 bases. Trimming at V came to 3 bases and at J to 2 bases, leaving 11 bases not matched to a gene. This CDR3 has 19 amino acids. Per germline, CDR1 SGDLS and CDR2 YYNGEE. CDR3 DNA sequence: TGTGCCAGCAGCGCCGAAGAACCGGGACTAGCGGGAGGGCCCTACGAGCAGTACTTC. Amino acids: CASSAEEPGLAGGPYEQYF.